The rows below give T cell receptor beta chains drawn from one sample of a study of blood T cell repertoires in COVID-19. TCRdb's table, derived via immunoSEQ multiplex PCR, lists solely in-frame clones and lacks some. The sample shows some 160,000 clones, about 83% of them seen only once. The sequencing input was peripheral blood. These receptors came from a man aged 65-85 years who had recovered from COVID-19. Each CDR3 is given with its conserved first and last residue. The D gene is left open where the match is weak. Part of the rows lack a size; the others show once, few, many or a class for expanded clones.

TRBV3-1/TRBV3-2,NA,TRBJ2-1,TRBD2,TGTGCCAGCAGCCTAGGCGGGGGACTAGCTTACTACAATGAGCAGTTCTTC,CASSLGGGLAYYNEQFF
TRBV5-4,NA,TRBJ1-2,NA,TGTGAGTGGGGGCTTGGCTATGGCTACACCTTC,CEWGLGYGYTF
TRBV29-1,few,TRBJ1-1,NA,TGCAGCGTCGCGCGGGGGGTCACTGAAGCTTTCTTT,CSVARGVTEAFF
TRBV28,NA,TRBJ2-7,NA,TGTGCCAGCAGAGCCAGCGTCGAGCAGTACTTC,CASRASVEQYF
TRBV7-9,once,TRBJ1-2,NA,TGTGCCAGCAGCTTAGAGACGGGGGGTGGCTATGGCTACACCTTC,CASSLETGGGYGYTF
TRBV9,few,TRBJ1-2,NA,TGTGCCAGCAGCGGACATACGACAGACTATGGCTACACCTTC,CASSGHTTDYGYTF
TRBV10-3,NA,TRBJ2-5,TRBD2,TGTGCCATCCGCACTAGCGGGGAGGGCCAAGAGACCCAGTACTTC,CAIRTSGEGQETQYF
TRBV2,NA,TRBJ1-2,TRBD1,TGTGCCAGCAGTGGGGACAGGGGCTTATATGGCTACACCTTC,CASSGDRGLYGYTF
TRBV10-1,NA,TRBJ2-7,TRBD2,TGCGCCACCAGTTCCGGGACTAGCGGGAGCGAAGGCTACGAGCAGTACTTC,CATSSGTSGSEGYEQYF
TRBV5-1,NA,TRBJ1-1,TRBD1,TGCGCCAGCAGCCTAGCCCGGACAGGGGGCACTGAAGCTTTCTTT,CASSLARTGGTEAFF
TRBV14,NA,TRBJ2-3,TRBD2,TGTGCCAGCAGCCAAGATAAAGGACTAGTCGGGAGCACAGATACGCAGTATTTT,CASSQDKGLVGSTDTQYF
TRBV10-3,once,TRBJ1-6,NA,TGTGCCATCAGTGAGTCAAAGGGGCTTTCACCCCTCCACTTT,CAISESKGLSPLHF
TRBV11-2,NA,TRBJ2-5,NA,TGTGCCAGCAGCTTAGGTTCAGGAAACCAAGAGACCCAGTACTTC,CASSLGSGNQETQYF
TRBV28,NA,TRBJ1-3,TRBD1,TGTGCCAGCATAAAAACAGGGGGCTCTGGAAACACCATATATTTT,CASIKTGGSGNTIYF
TRBV19,NA,TRBJ2-7,TRBD2,TGTGCCAGTACCTCACAGGCGGGAGAGGGAGAGCAGTACTTC,CASTSQAGEGEQYF
TRBV7-2,NA,TRBJ2-1,TRBD2,TGTGCCAGCAGCTTAGGAGCGGGATCTTACAATGAGCAGTTCTTC,CASSLGAGSYNEQFF
TRBV18,NA,TRBJ1-2,TRBD1,TGTGCCAGCTCACCGAATAGTGGACAGGGCAGACGCTACACCTTC,CASSPNSGQGRRYTF
TRBV4-1,NA,TRBJ1-2,NA,TGCGCCAGCAGCCTCGGGAGGGAGTTATATGGCTACACCTTC,CASSLGRELYGYTF
TRBV2,few,TRBJ2-5,NA,TGTGCCAGCAGCGAGGTTACGGGAGAGACCCAGTACTTC,CASSEVTGETQYF
TRBV6-2/TRBV6-3,NA,TRBJ2-3,NA,TGTGCCAGCAGTTACTCTGGCGGGTCCACAGATACGCAGTATTTT,CASSYSGGSTDTQYF
TRBV18,NA,TRBJ2-1,TRBD2,TGTGCCAGCTCGACCGATCTAGCGGGGGAAGGGGGCAATGAGCAGTTCTTC,CASSTDLAGEGGNEQFF
TRBV5-4,NA,TRBJ2-7,NA,TGTGCCAGCAGCCGACAGACTAGATCCGAGCAGTACTTC,CASSRQTRSEQYF
TRBV5-1,NA,TRBJ2-7,TRBD1,TGCGCCAGCAGCTTGGCCGGACAGGGGGATTACGAGCAGTACTTC,CASSLAGQGDYEQYF
TRBV3-1/TRBV3-2,NA,TRBJ2-7,NA,TGTGCCAGCAGCCAAGTCAACGAGCAGTACTTC,CASSQVNEQYF
TRBV7-2,once,TRBJ2-3,TRBD2,TGTGCCAGCAGCTGGACTAGCGGGAGCACAGATACGCAGTATTTT,CASSWTSGSTDTQYF
TRBV6-5,NA,TRBJ2-7,NA,TGTGCCTGCCGGAGGATCGCGGGGATGATATACGAGCAGTACTTC,CACRRIAGMIYEQYF
TRBV27,NA,TRBJ1-5,NA,TGTGCCAGCAGTGCCGGGAATCGACGACAGCCCCAGCATTTT,CASSAGNRRQPQHF
TRBV12-3/TRBV12-4,once,TRBJ1-2,NA,TGTGCCAGCAGTCGTCCCGGAGGGGGCTACACCTTC,CASSRPGGGYTF
TRBV12-3/TRBV12-4,NA,TRBJ2-7,NA,TGTGCCAGCAGTTTAGGCCAGGGCAACGAGCAGTACTTC,CASSLGQGNEQYF
TRBV15,NA,TRBJ2-7,TRBD1,TGTGCCACCGACGCCGGGACAGGGGGCATACACGAGCAGTACTTC,CATDAGTGGIHEQYF
TRBV28,NA,TRBJ1-1,TRBD1,TGTGCCAGCAGTTTACCACAGGGGAGGACTGAAGCTTTCTTT,CASSLPQGRTEAFF
TRBV6-5,NA,TRBJ2-1,NA,TGTGCCAGCAGTTACAGGCTCACGGGAGTAGGCTATGAGCAGTTCTTC,CASSYRLTGVGYEQFF
TRBV2,few,TRBJ2-1,TRBD2,TGTGCCAGCGGGAGGGCCAGCAATGAGCAGTTCTTC,CASGRASNEQFF
TRBV9,NA,TRBJ2-2,NA,TGTGCCAGCAGCGTTTCGGTTGGGGAGCTGTTTTTT,CASSVSVGELFF
TRBV6-2/TRBV6-3,NA,TRBJ2-1,TRBD2,TGTGCCAGCAGTTACTCCTCTGTGCGGGGGGTCTACAATGAGCAGTTCTTC,CASSYSSVRGVYNEQFF
TRBV28,NA,TRBJ1-2,NA,TGTGCCAGCGCCCGTGGGCAAACCTATGGCTACACCTTC,CASARGQTYGYTF
TRBV29-1,NA,TRBJ1-4,TRBD1,TGCAGCGTTGAAGAAGGGGGCGGACATAACATATTTTTT,CSVEEGGGHNIFF
TRBV9,NA,TRBJ1-6,TRBD1,TGTGCCAGCAGCGACCCAGGACAGGCGATCTCCTATAATTCACCCCTCCACTTT,CASSDPGQAISYNSPLHF
TRBV6-5,NA,TRBJ2-3,TRBD1,TGTGCCAGCAGTTACTGGGGACAGGACACAGATACGCAGTATTTT,CASSYWGQDTDTQYF
TRBV6-1,NA,TRBJ2-3,TRBD2,TGTGCCAGCAGTGGGGTTCCTAGCGGGATTAGCACAGATACGCAGTATTTT,CASSGVPSGISTDTQYF
TRBV5-1,NA,TRBJ1-1,NA,TGCGCCAGCTCCGTAGGGGATATGAACACTGAAGCTTTCTTT,CASSVGDMNTEAFF
TRBV5-1,NA,TRBJ2-1,NA,TGCGCCAGCAGCTTGAGCTCGGATGAGCAGTTCTTC,CASSLSSDEQFF
TRBV9,NA,TRBJ1-4,NA,TGTGCCAGCAGCGTTACCGGGTCTGAAAAACTGTTTTTT,CASSVTGSEKLFF
TRBV7-9,NA,TRBJ2-3,TRBD2,TGTGCCAGCAGCTTAGCGGCGGGAGTTGGTACAGATACGCAGTATTTT,CASSLAAGVGTDTQYF
TRBV5-4,NA,TRBJ1-4,TRBD1,TGTGCCAGCAGCTTACAGGGGGCAGGTGAAAAACTGTTTTTT,CASSLQGAGEKLFF
TRBV5-8,few,TRBJ1-5,NA,TGTGCCAGCAGCTTGCTTAGCGGTGACAATCAGCCCCAGCATTTT,CASSLLSGDNQPQHF
TRBV2,NA,TRBJ2-3,TRBD2,TGTGCCAGCAGCGCAGGGACTAGCGGCCACACAGATACGCAGTATTTT,CASSAGTSGHTDTQYF
TRBV12-3/TRBV12-4,NA,TRBJ1-5,TRBD1,TGTGCCAGCAGTGGACAGGAAAATCAGCCCCAGCATTTT,CASSGQENQPQHF